This TCR beta chain was sequenced during a study of cytomegalovirus exposure and HLA in healthy donors. Study-level points and caveats: The study dropped some indistinguishable V segments, TRBV6-2 and TRBV6-3 among them.

As for this clone: Antigen: not known.

The CDR3 is 17 amino acids. Germline values: CDR1 LGHNT, CDR2 FRNRAP. V shed 1 base and J shed 0 bases, with 15 bases lying between them. The PCR made use of 60 Vbeta and 13 Jbeta primers. Libraries were prepared by immunoSEQ multiplex PCR; TCRdb keeps only in-frame clonotypes and omits some of them. The sample comprises 60,000 to 75,000 clones, about 61% of which are singletons, and around 2.7% rests with the top ten. This chain links TRBV12-5 with TRBJ1-1; TRBD1 might be the D (5 bases). The clonotype was recovered from a woman aged 45 to 65 in good health and CMV-seronegative. Input material: PBMCs. The CDR3 region is CASGLEVTRGMNTEAFF. DNA of the CDR3: TGTGCTAGTGGTTTGGAGGTGACAAGGGGAATGAACACTGAAGCTTTCTTT.